The source of this TCR beta chain is a study of OX40 agonist ivuxolimab in advanced cancers. Study context: Treatment of patients was with ivuxolimab, an agonistic anti-OX40 (CD134) antibody. Study outcomes and limitations: In a subset of nonresponders, normalized T-cell clonal expansion was also low. CD4+ and CD8+ blood T cells expanded clonally by week 6 at 0.1 to 3.0 mg/kg.

The table came from immunoSEQ multiplex PCR; TCRdb's copy has only in-frame clones and leaves some out. The table has tens of thousands of clones, roughly 90% seen once. Germline V CDR1 and CDR2: MDHEN, SYDVKM. The CDR3 is 14 residues long. Trimming took 6 bases from V and 7 from J, leaving 18 bases between them. This clone was picked up a small number of times. Antigen: not known. Peripheral blood came from all dose cohorts at three timepoints. This chain links TRBV28 with TRBJ1-2; D is possibly TRBD1 (6 bases). The clonotype originates from an adult with an advanced solid tumor such as melanoma, head and neck, liver or kidney cancer. Sequencing used CD4+ or CD8+ T cells sorted from blood, obtained in a trial of the OX40 agonist ivuxolimab. CDR3 in DNA: TGTGCCAGCAGGCAGACAGACGCCAGGGGTGGCTACACCTTC. This sequence encodes CASRQTDARGGYTF.